This T cell receptor (beta chain) was observed in a study of blood T cells in healthy people across ages. Extractions gave at least 5 micrograms of total RNA per sample. Worth noting for this clonotype: Its antigen remains unidentified.

General study results and limits: There was a strong correlation between TCR beta diversity and naive T cell percentage. Older age went with lower TCR beta diversity per million T cells, in a roughly linear way. Long-lived donors carried more naive CD4+ cells and greater diversity than aged donors.

With a J-beta primer mix and a sample-barcoded 5' primer, a second PCR ran about 6 to 11 cycles. TCRdb reprocessed the 5' RACE reads via MiXCR and lists one record per CDR3 protein. The sample comprises about 1.7 million distinct CDR3 sequences, roughly 30% of which are singletons, and 7.7% rests with the top ten. The material sequenced was blood. This sequence originates from a woman younger than 45 in good health.

The CDR3 sequence is CSARELTDQPQHF. The DNA for the CDR3 is TGCAGTGCTAGAGAATTGACCGATCAGCCCCAGCATTTT. The chain employs TRBV20-1 and TRBJ1-5; D remains ambiguous. The V and J ends lost 0 bases and 5 bases respectively, with 8 bases between them. This CDR3 is built from 13 residues. Germline-derived CDR1 and CDR2 are DFQATT and SNEGSKA (reference sequence).